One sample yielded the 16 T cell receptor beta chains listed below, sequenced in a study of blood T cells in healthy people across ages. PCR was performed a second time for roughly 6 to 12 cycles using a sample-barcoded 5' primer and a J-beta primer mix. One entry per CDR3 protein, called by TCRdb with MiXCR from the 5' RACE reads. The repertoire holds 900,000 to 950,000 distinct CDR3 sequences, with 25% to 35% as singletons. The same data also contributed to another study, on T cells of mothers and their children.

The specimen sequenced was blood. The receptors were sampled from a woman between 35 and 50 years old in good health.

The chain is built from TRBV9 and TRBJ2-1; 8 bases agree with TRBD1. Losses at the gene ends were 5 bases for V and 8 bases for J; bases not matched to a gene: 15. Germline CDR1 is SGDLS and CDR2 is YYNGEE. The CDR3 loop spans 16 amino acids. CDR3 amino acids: CASSMVGAGGGYEQFF. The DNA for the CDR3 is TGTGCCAGCAGTATGGTGGGAGCAGGGGGCGGCTATGAGCAGTTCTTC.

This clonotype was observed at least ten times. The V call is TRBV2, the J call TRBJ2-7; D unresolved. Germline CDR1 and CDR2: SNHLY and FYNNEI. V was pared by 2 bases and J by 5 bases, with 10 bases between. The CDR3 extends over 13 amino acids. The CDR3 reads CASSESPWNEQYF. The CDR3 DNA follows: TGTGCCAGCAGTGAATCTCCTTGGAACGAGCAGTACTTC.

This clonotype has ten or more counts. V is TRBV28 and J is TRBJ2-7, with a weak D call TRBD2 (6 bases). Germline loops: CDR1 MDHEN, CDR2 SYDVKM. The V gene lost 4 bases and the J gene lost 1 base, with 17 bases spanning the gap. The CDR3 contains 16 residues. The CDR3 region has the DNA TGTGCCAGCAGTTCGGCAGGCGGGACGGGGTCCTACGAGCAGTACTTC. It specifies CASSSAGGTGSYEQYF.

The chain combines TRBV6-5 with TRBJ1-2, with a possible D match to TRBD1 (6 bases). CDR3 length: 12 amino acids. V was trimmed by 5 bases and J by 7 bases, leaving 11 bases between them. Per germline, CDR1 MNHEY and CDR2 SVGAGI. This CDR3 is CASSGRGAGYTF. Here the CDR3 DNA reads TGTGCCAGCAGTGGGAGGGGGGCTGGCTACACCTTC.

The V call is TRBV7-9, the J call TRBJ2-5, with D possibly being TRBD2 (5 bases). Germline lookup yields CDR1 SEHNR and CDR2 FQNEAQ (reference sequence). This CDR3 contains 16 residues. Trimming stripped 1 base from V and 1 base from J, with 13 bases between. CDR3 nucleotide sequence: TGTGCCAGCAGCTTAGGGCGGGCGACCCTCCAAGAGACCCAGTACTTC. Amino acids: CASSLGRATLQETQYF.

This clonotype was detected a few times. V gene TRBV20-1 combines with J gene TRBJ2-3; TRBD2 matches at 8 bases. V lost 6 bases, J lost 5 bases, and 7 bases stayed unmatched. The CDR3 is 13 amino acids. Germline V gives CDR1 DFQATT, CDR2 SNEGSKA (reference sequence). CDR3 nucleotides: TGCAGTGCCCAGCGGGGGTGGGGAGATACGCAGTATTTT. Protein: CSAQRGWGDTQYF.

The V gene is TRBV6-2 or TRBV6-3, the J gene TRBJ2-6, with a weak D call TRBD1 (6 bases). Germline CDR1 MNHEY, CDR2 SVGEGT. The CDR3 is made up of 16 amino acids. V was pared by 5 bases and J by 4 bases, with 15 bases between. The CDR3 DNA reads TGTGCCAGCAGTCGCCAGTTCGGGACAGGGGCCAACGTCCTGACTTTC. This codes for CASSRQFGTGANVLTF.

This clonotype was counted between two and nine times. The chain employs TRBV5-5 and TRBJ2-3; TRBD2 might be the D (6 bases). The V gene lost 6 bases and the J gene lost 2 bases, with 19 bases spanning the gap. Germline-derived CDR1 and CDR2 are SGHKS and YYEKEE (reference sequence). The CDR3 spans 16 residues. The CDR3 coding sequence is TGTGCCAGCACTCTCCCCCTTGGGGGGTTCACAGATACGCAGTATTTT. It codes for CASTLPLGGFTDTQYF.

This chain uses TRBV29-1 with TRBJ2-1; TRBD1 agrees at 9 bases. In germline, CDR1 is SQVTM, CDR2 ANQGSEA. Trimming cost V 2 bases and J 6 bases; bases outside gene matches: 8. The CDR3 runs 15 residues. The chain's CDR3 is CSVEIRGQGRNEQFF. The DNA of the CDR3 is TGCAGCGTTGAAATTCGGGGACAGGGACGCAATGAGCAGTTCTTC.

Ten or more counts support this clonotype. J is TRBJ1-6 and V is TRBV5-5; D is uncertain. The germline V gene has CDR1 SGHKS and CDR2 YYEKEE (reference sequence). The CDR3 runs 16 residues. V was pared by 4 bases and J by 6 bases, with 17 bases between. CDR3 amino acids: CASSPHTGSGNSPLHF. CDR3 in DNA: TGTGCCAGCAGCCCACACACCGGGAGTGGTAATTCACCCCTCCACTTT.

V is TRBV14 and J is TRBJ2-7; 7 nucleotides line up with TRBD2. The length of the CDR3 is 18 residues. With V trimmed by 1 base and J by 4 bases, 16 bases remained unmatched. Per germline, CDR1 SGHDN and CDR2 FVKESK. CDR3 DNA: TGTGCCAGCAGCCAAGGCGGGGGAGCCCCCTCAAATATTTACGAGCAGTACTTC. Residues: CASSQGGGAPSNIYEQYF. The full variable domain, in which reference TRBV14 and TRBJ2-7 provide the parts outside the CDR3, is EAGVTQFPSHSVIEKGQTVTLRCDPISGHDNLYWYRRVMGKEIKFLLHFVKESKQDESGMPNNRFLAERTGGTYSTLKVQPAELEDSGVYFCASSQGGGAPSNIYEQYFGPGTRLTVT.

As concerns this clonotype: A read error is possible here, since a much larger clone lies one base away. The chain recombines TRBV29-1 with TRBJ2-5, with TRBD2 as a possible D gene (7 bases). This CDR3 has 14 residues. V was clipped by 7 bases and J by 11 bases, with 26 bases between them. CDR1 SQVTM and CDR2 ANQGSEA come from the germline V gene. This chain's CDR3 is CSALPGGDREEQYF. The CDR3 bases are TGCAGCGCCCTACCGGGGGGCGATCGGGAAGAGCAGTACTTC.

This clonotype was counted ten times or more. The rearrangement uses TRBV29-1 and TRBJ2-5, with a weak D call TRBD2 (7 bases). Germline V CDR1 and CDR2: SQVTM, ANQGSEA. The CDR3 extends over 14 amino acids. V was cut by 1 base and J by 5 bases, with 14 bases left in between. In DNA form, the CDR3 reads TGCAGCGTTGAAGGGGGGGGCCCGGCGGAGACCCAGTACTTC. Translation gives CSVEGGGPAETQYF.

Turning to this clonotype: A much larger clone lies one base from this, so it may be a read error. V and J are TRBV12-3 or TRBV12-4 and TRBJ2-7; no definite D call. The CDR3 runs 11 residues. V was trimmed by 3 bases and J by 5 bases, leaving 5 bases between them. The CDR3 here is CASSFGHEQYF. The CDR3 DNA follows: TGTGCCAGCAGTTTCGGGCACGAGCAGTACTTC.

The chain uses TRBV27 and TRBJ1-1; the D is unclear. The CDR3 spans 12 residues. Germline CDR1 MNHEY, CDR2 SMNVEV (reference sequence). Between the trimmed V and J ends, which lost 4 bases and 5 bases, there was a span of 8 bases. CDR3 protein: CASSYVGTEAFF. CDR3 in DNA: TGTGCCAGCAGTTATGTCGGGACTGAAGCTTTCTTT.

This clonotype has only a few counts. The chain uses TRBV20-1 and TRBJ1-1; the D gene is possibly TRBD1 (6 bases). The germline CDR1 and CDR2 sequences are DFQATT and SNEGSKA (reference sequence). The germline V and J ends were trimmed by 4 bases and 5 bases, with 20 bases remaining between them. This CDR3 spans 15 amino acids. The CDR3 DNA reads TGCAGTGCTATACCCCTCTCCAGGGGTTATACTGAAGCTTTCTTT. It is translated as CSAIPLSRGYTEAFF.